This T cell receptor beta chain emerged from a study of human T cells and chemical hapten exposure. About the study: The patch tests put 0.01% DPC on the skin of the upper back and were read 6 days later.

TCRdb reprocessed the RACE reads with MiXCR, giving one entry per CDR3 protein. There are roughly 200,000 distinct CDR3 sequences in the sample; more than 20% occur only once, and about 7% lies in the top ten. This clonotype was counted between two and nine times. Time point of the sample: patch test 1, 2 weeks after DPC sensitization. This sample's treatment: therapeutic diphenylcyclopropenone sensitization with weekly scalp DPC. This sample comprised whole blood, obtained in connection with sensitization to the hapten diphenylcyclopropenone (DPC). This sequence was found in a woman aged 50 to 60 with alopecia areata. Some clones in this sample may be carry-over from other donors' samples.

This CDR3 is CASSYPGTGSYEQYF. The CDR3, as DNA: TGTGCCAGCAGTTATCCCGGGACAGGGTCCTACGAGCAGTACTTC. The J gene is TRBJ2-7, the V gene TRBV6-6, with 9 positions matching TRBD1. Germline CDR1 and CDR2: MNHNY and SVGAGI (reference sequence). This CDR3 is built from 15 residues. Trimming took 3 bases from V and 1 from J; bases not matched to a gene: 4.